Sequencing of this T cell receptor beta chain was carried out in a study of blood T cells in healthy people across ages. Alongside a J-beta primer mix, a sample-barcoded 5' primer served in a second PCR lasting 7 to 11 cycles. TCRdb used MiXCR to reprocess the 5' RACE reads, holding one entry per CDR3 protein. Altogether hundreds of thousands of distinct CDR3 sequences are present, about 34% being singletons, with the ten largest covering 15%. The CDR3 has 15 residues. Trimming stripped 5 bases from V and 9 bases from J, with 22 bases between. From germline, CDR1 is SGHDT and CDR2 YYEEEE. This clonotype occurred many times.

This sequence was found in an elderly woman in good health. The specimen sequenced was blood. This chain joins TRBV5-6 and TRBJ2-3, with a weak D call TRBD2 (6 bases). The CDR3: CASRPPGLALGTQYF. The CDR3 bases are TGTGCCAGCAGGCCACCGGGACTGGCACTGGGGACGCAGTATTTT. Drawing the rest from reference TRBV5-6 and TRBJ2-3, the complete variable domain is DAGVTQSPTHLIKTRGQQVTLRCSPKSGHDTVSWYQQALGQGPQFIFQYYEEEERQRGNFPDRFSGHQFPNYSSELNVNALLLGDSALYLCASRPPGLALGTQYFGPGTRLTVL.